Listed here are 21 T cell receptor beta chains from one sample, sequenced in a study of shared clonotypes between healthy human individuals. The method was immunoSEQ multiplex PCR; TCRdb's version includes in-frame clones alone and lacks a portion of them. Among 1,400,000 or so clones listed, 98% were seen once. Sequencing used naive CD4+ T cells sorted from blood. Subset of the sample: CD45RA+ positively selected. These receptors originate from a man aged 25 to 40 in good health.

V usage is TRBV6-1 and J usage is TRBJ1-2; maybe TRBD1 (5 bases). The CDR3 has 14 residues. Between the trimmed V and J ends, which lost 2 bases and 6 bases, there was a span of 13 bases. Per the germline V gene, CDR1 is MNHNS and CDR2 is SASEGT. Here the CDR3 reads CASSERETVHGYTF. The CDR3 nucleotides are TGTGCCAGCAGTGAAAGGGAGACAGTGCATGGCTACACCTTC.

The gene calls are TRBV9 and TRBJ1-2, with unresolved D. The CDR3 extends over 15 amino acids. V lost 3 bases and J 5 bases, leaving 17 bases between the germline ends. Germline CDR1 SGDLS, CDR2 YYNGEE. CDR3 coding DNA: TGTGCCAGCAGCGGCTCAAGGTCGTTGGGGTATGGCTACACCTTC. Protein product: CASSGSRSLGYGYTF. Looking up the rest from reference TRBV9 and TRBJ1-2 gives the full variable domain: DSGVTQTPKHLITATGQRVTLRCSPRSGDLSVYWYQQSLDQGLQFLIQYYNGEERAKGNILERFSAQQFPDLHSELNLSSLELGDSALYFCASSGSRSLGYGYTFGSGTRLTVV.

This clone was counted once. This sequence joins TRBV9 and TRBJ2-7; TRBD2 matches at 7 bases. V shed 3 bases, J shed 3 bases, and the junction held 12 bases outside the gene matches. This CDR3 has 16 residues. Germline V lookup: CDR1 SGDLS, CDR2 YYNGEE. The CDR3 spells CASSAGVLAEVYEQYF. The DNA for the CDR3 is TGTGCCAGCAGCGCGGGCGTCCTAGCGGAAGTCTACGAGCAGTACTTC. Full variable domain (remainder filled in from reference TRBV9 and TRBJ2-7): DSGVTQTPKHLITATGQRVTLRCSPRSGDLSVYWYQQSLDQGLQFLIQYYNGEERAKGNILERFSAQQFPDLHSELNLSSLELGDSALYFCASSAGVLAEVYEQYFGPGTRLTVT.

The chain carries TRBV7-2 and TRBJ1-1, with D possibly matching TRBD1 (6 bases). This CDR3 contains 14 residues. Between the trimmed V and J ends, which lost 5 bases and 1 base, there was a span of 11 bases. In germline, CDR1 is SGHTA, CDR2 FQGNSA. This CDR3 reads CASSTRDTNTEAFF. In nucleotides, the CDR3 is TGTGCCAGCAGCACGAGGGACACGAACACTGAAGCTTTCTTT.

The CDR3 DNA reads as TGTGCCAGCAGCCCAGTGGGACTAGCGGGAGTTGGTACTTACAATGAGCAGTTCTTC. It yields the protein CASSPVGLAGVGTYNEQFF. The chain links TRBV9 to TRBJ2-1; 14 bases map to TRBD2. The germline CDR1 and CDR2 sequences are SGDLS and YYNGEE. This CDR3 spans 19 amino acids. V dropped 4 bases and J dropped 4; count of bases not matched to a gene: 13.

CDR3 sequence reads: CASSLNGAAGELFF. DNA of the CDR3: TGTGCCAGCAGCTTAAATGGGGCCGCCGGGGAGCTGTTTTTT. The chain couples TRBV7-8 to TRBJ2-2, with D possibly matching TRBD1 (5 bases). The CDR3 is 14 amino acids. CDR1 is SGHVS and CDR2 is FQNEAQ in the germline V gene. Trimming pared 2 bases from V and 6 bases from J, leaving 10 bases between.

The chain employs TRBV7-2 and TRBJ2-7; 9 nucleotides align to TRBD2. Germline trimming cut 6 bases from V and 2 bases from J; bases unmatched to any gene: 14. The CDR3 has 17 residues. The germline V gene encodes CDR1 SGHTA and CDR2 FQGNSA. The CDR3 DNA reads TGTGCCAGCAGAAGAACCGGGACTAGCTCAACCGCCTACGAGCAGTACTTC. Translating gives CASRRTGTSSTAYEQYF.

This clone has only one observation. This rearrangement joins TRBV5-1 to TRBJ1-2; no clear D gene. This CDR3 contains 15 residues. The V end lost 2 bases, the J end lost 2 bases, and 13 bases lay between the germline ends. Germline loops: CDR1 SGHRS, CDR2 YFSETQ. This CDR3 is CASSLQTLGNYGYTF. CDR3 nucleotides: TGCGCCAGCAGCTTACAGACCCTAGGGAACTATGGCTACACCTTC. Drawing the rest from reference TRBV5-1 and TRBJ1-2, the complete variable domain is KAGVTQTPRYLIKTRGQQVTLSCSPISGHRSVSWYQQTPGQGLQFLFEYFSETQRNKGNFPGRFSGRQFSNSRSEMNVSTLELGDSALYLCASSLQTLGNYGYTFGSGTRLTVV.

This clone has a single count. The chain joins TRBV7-2 to TRBJ1-1; D call uncertain. Trimming shortened V by 5 bases and J by 2 bases, and 9 bases separated the two germline ends. The CDR3 spans 13 residues. Germline lookup yields CDR1 SGHTA and CDR2 FQGNSA. The chain's CDR3 is CASSPLRNTEAFF. The CDR3 coding sequence is TGTGCCAGCAGCCCTCTGAGAAACACTGAAGCTTTCTTT.

The genes are TRBV6-1 and TRBJ2-1; 9 bases align to TRBD1. Germline CDR1 MNHNS, CDR2 SASEGT. Trimming took 7 bases from V and 6 from J; bases not matched to a gene: 10. The CDR3 covers 15 residues. The CDR3 sequence: CASNDRDRVVNEQFF. CDR3 coding DNA: TGTGCCAGCAATGACCGGGACAGGGTTGTCAATGAGCAGTTCTTC.

This clone was counted a single time. The V and J genes are TRBV5-1 and TRBJ2-7, with 8 nucleotides matching TRBD1. Losses at the gene ends were 0 bases for V and 3 bases for J; bases not matched to a gene: 8. Germline values: CDR1 SGHRS, CDR2 YFSETQ. CDR3 size: 16 residues. CDR3 residues: CASSLGGAGGDYEQYF. CDR3 bases: TGCGCCAGCAGCTTGGGGGGCGCAGGGGGCGACTACGAGCAGTACTTC.

V is TRBV6-1 and J is TRBJ2-7, with D possibly TRBD2 on 5 matching bases. The germline V gene encodes CDR1 MNHNS and CDR2 SASEGT. This CDR3 has 17 residues. V lost 1 base and J lost 0, with 16 bases in between. The CDR3 is CASSEGGQTITSYEQYF. CDR3 nucleotides: TGTGCCAGCAGTGAAGGAGGTCAGACTATTACCTCCTACGAGCAGTACTTC.

Turning to this clone: Other DNA sequences within the sample encode an identical CDR3. The chain joins TRBV15 to TRBJ2-7; D is unresolved. Trimming left V 0 bases short and J 4 bases short, with 10 bases between. This CDR3 comprises 14 residues. Germline V gene lookup returns CDR1 LNHNV and CDR2 YYDKDF (reference sequence). The CDR3: CATSREAGTYEQYF. Here the CDR3 DNA reads TGTGCCACCAGCAGAGAGGCAGGTACATACGAGCAGTACTTC.

V usage is TRBV7-9 and J usage is TRBJ1-2, with unresolved D. This CDR3 region has 15 residues. Germline loops: CDR1 SEHNR, CDR2 FQNEAQ (reference sequence). V gave up 2 bases and J gave up 4 bases, with 14 bases separating them. CDR3 nucleotide sequence: TGTGCCAGCAGCTTACCCGAAAGGCGTGTCTATGGCTACACCTTC. The encoded protein is CASSLPERRVYGYTF.

The chain's CDR3 is CASSRDRGTGELFF. The DNA of the CDR3 is TGTGCCAGCAGCCGGGACAGGGGCACCGGGGAGCTGTTTTTT. The chain uses TRBV6-5 and TRBJ2-2; TRBD1 matches at 10 bases. The CDR3 sequence is 14 residues long. The germline CDR1 and CDR2 sequences are MNHEY and SVGAGI. V shed 6 bases and J 4 bases; nucleotides not matched to a gene: 2.

The chain combines TRBV6-5 with TRBJ2-4, with D maybe TRBD1 (5 bases). The V end was cut by 6 bases, the J end by 6 bases, with 15 bases between. This CDR3 has 14 amino acids. In germline, CDR1 is MNHEY, CDR2 SVGAGI. This CDR3 reads CASRKIDRLNIQYF. The CDR3 DNA reads as TGTGCCAGCAGGAAAATAGACAGACTAAACATTCAGTACTTC.

The chain employs TRBV5-4 and TRBJ2-3; D gene uncertain. The germline V gene has CDR1 SGHNT and CDR2 YYREEE (reference sequence). The V end lost 0 bases, the J end lost 2 bases, and 7 bases lay between the germline ends. The CDR3 has 14 amino acids. CDR3 in DNA: TGTGCCAGCAGCTTGGTATCCCCCACAGATACGCAGTATTTT. As protein: CASSLVSPTDTQYF. Looking up the rest from reference TRBV5-4 and TRBJ2-3 gives the full variable domain: ETGVTQSPTHLIKTRGQQVTLRCSSQSGHNTVSWYQQALGQGPQFIFQYYREEENGRGNFPPRFSGLQFPNYSSELNVNALELDDSALYLCASSLVSPTDTQYFGPGTRLTVL.

The gene calls are TRBV18 and TRBJ1-5; tentative D call: TRBD1 (6 bases). V lost 2 bases and J 0 bases, leaving 11 bases between the germline ends. CDR1 is KGHSH, CDR2 LQKENI, per germline. The CDR3 runs to 16 residues. The CDR3 bases are TGTGCCAGCTCACCAGGTAACAGGGCTAGCAATCAGCCCCAGCATTTT. Translating it yields CASSPGNRASNQPQHF.

V usage is TRBV28 and J usage is TRBJ2-7, with TRBD2 matching 10 bases. CDR1 and CDR2 from the germline V gene are MDHEN and SYDVKM. V trimming: 4 bases; J trimming: 3 bases; junction bases outside the gene matches: 3. The CDR3 consists of 14 residues. CDR3 protein: CASSSEREGYEQYF. The CDR3 nucleotides are TGTGCCAGCAGTTCTGAGCGGGAGGGCTACGAGCAGTACTTC.

As to this clone: The same CDR3 arises from other DNA sequences in this sample as well. The rearrangement links TRBV5-6 to TRBJ2-6; D is unclear. The germline V and J ends were trimmed by 2 bases and 2 bases, with 2 bases remaining between them. The CDR3 has 13 residues. The germline V gene has CDR1 SGHDT and CDR2 YYEEEE. Written as DNA, the CDR3 is TGTGCCAGCAGCTTTACTGGGGCCAACGTCCTGACTTTC. Its translation: CASSFTGANVLTF. The whole variable domain, filled in from reference TRBV5-6 and TRBJ2-6, reads DAGVTQSPTHLIKTRGQQVTLRCSPKSGHDTVSWYQQALGQGPQFIFQYYEEEERQRGNFPDRFSGHQFPNYSSELNVNALLLGDSALYLCASSFTGANVLTFGAGSRLTVL.

V gene TRBV20-1 combines with J gene TRBJ2-1; D is ambiguous. The germline V and J ends were trimmed by 7 bases and 7 bases, with 11 bases remaining between them. Germline values: CDR1 DFQATT, CDR2 SNEGSKA (reference sequence). CDR3 size: 11 residues. CDR3 sequence (DNA): TGCAGTGGGGTGGATCGTAATGAGCAGTTCTTC. Translating it yields CSGVDRNEQFF.